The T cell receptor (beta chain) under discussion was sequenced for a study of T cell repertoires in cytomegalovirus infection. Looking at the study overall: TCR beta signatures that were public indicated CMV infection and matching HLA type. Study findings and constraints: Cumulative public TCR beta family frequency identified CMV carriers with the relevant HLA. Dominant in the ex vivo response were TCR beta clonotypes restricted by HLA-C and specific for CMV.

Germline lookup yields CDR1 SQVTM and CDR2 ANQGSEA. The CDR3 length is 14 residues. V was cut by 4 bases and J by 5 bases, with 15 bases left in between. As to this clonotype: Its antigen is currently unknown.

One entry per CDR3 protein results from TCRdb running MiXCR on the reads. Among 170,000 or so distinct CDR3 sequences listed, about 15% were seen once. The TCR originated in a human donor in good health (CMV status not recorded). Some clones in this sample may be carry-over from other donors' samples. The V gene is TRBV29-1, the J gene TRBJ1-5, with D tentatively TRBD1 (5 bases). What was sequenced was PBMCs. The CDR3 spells CSVGGGPDHQPQHF. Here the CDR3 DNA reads TGCAGCGTTGGGGGGGGTCCAGACCATCAGCCCCAGCATTTT.